This T cell receptor beta chain was sequenced for a study of human T cells and chemical hapten exposure. Turning to the study itself: Mostly female, the patients presented with alopecia areata, totalis or universalis. Regarding the study as a whole: DPC sensitization did not alter TCRs above 1 in 1000 frequency. The formation of large CDR3 similarity clusters by expanded TCRs significantly exceeded that of controls.

The CDR3 length equals 14 residues, ends included. Germline V lookup: CDR1 SGHTA, CDR2 FQGNSA. Time point described: patch test 3, about 24 weeks after DPC sensitization. Treatment of the sample: therapeutic diphenylcyclopropenone sensitization with weekly scalp DPC. As for this clonotype: The antigen remains undetermined. Because the CDR3's place on the DNA is in doubt, the DNA is left out and the CDR3 is given as listed by TCRdb.

Using its own MiXCR run on the RACE reads, TCRdb lists one record per CDR3 protein. The sample records fewer than 80,000 distinct CDR3 sequences, about 11% being singletons. This clonotype was obtained from a woman aged 25 to 39 with alopecia areata. Some clones in this sample may be carry-over from other donors' samples. The sequences come from whole blood, collected in connection with sensitization to the hapten diphenylcyclopropenone (DPC). The chain combines TRBV7-2 with TRBJ2-1; TRBD1, the table's D call, was not compared with the DNA. The CDR3 is CASSSSGRTNEQFF.